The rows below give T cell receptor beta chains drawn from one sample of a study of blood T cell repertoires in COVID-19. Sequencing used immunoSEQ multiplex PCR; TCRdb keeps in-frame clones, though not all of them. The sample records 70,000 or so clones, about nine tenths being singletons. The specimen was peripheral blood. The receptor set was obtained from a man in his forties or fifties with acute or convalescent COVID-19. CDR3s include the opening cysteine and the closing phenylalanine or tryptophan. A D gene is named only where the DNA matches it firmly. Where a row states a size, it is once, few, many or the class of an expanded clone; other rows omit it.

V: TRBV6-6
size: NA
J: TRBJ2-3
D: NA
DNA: TGTGCCAGCGGGGGGGGCGGTGAAGATACGCAGTATTTT
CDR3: CASGGGGEDTQYF

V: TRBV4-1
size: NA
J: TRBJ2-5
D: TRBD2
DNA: TGCGCCAGCAGCCCGACGCTTAGCGGGGGGGCCGAGACCCAGTACTTC
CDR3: CASSPTLSGGAETQYF

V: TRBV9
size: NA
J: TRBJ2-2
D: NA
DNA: TGTGCCAGCAGCAGCTTCTACAGAGCAACTAGCACCGGGGAGCTGTTTTTT
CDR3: CASSSFYRATSTGELFF

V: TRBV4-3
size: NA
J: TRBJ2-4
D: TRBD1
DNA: TGCGCCAGCAGCTTCGACAGGGGAAGCGCCAAAAACATTCAGTACTTC
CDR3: CASSFDRGSAKNIQYF

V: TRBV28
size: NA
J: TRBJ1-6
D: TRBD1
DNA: TGTGCCAGCAGTTTTGACGACAGGGAAGTTTCACCCCTCCACTTT
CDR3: CASSFDDREVSPLHF

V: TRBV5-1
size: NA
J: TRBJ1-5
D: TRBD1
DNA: TGCGCCAGCAGCTTGACAGGGGATAGCAATCAGCCCCAGCATTTT
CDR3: CASSLTGDSNQPQHF

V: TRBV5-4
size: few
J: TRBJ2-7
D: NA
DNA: TGTGCCAGCAGCTTTAATAGGGAGGCTGAGCAGTACTTC
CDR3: CASSFNREAEQYF

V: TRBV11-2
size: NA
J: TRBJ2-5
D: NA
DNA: TGTGCCAGCAGCTCGCGACAACTCGGCCAAGAGACCCAGTACTTC
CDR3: CASSSRQLGQETQYF

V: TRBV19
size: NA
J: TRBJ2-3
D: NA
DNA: TGTGCCAGTAGTATCGGGGGACGGCGGGCAGATACGCAGTATTTT
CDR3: CASSIGGRRADTQYF

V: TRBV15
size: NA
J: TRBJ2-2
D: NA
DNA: TGTGCCACCAGCAGAGATTTGGCCAGCGCGAACACCGGGGAGCTGTTTTTT
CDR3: CATSRDLASANTGELFF

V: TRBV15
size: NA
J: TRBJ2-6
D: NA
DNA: TGTGCCACCAGCAGAGGTCGGGCGGGAGGGGCCAACGTCCTGACTTTC
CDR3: CATSRGRAGGANVLTF

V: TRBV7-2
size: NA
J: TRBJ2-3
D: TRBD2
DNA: TGTGCCAGCAGCTTAGGTCGGGGGGGCCGGACAGATACGCAGTATTTT
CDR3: CASSLGRGGRTDTQYF

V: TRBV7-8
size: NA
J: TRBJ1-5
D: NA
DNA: TGTGCCAGCAGCTTAGGCAGGGGTCAGCCCCAGCATTTT
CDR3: CASSLGRGQPQHF

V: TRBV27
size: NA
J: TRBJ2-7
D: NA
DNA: TGTGCCAGCAGTTTGGTAACAGGCTCTTCCTACGAGCAGTACTTC
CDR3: CASSLVTGSSYEQYF

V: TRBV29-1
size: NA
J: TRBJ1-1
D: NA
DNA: TGCAGCACTGACAGCTACACTGAAGCTTTCTTT
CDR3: CSTDSYTEAFF